This TCR beta chain stems from a study of CD8+ T cells in alopecia areata. Regarding the study as a whole: In scalp and blood, many expanded lesional clones persisted during tofacitinib.

Treatment noted: oral pan-JAK inhibitor, 5-10 mg twice daily. Those with alopecia areata gave lesional scalp punch biopsies and peripheral blood. CDR1 and CDR2 (germline): SNHLY, FYNNEI. Trimming removed 6 bases from V and 5 bases from J; junction bases left unmatched: 13. The CDR3 is 16 residues long. This clone was seen more than once but under ten times. Its antigen remains unknown. Sequencing templates came from extracted RNA that was reverse transcribed into cDNA. Generated by immunoSEQ multiplex PCR, the TCRdb table keeps only in-frame clones and is missing some. In the table there are approximately 210,000 clones, roughly three fifths of which are singletons.

J is TRBJ2-1 and V is TRBV2, with TRBD1 matching 7 bases. The TCR was taken from a human donor with alopecia areata. The sample was CD4+ T cells sorted from blood, taken around week 49, from a patient treated with tofacitinib. CDR3 nucleotides: TGTGCCAGCAGGACCGGGGACAGCAACTTAAACAATGAGCAGTTCTTC. This translates into CASRTGDSNLNNEQFF.